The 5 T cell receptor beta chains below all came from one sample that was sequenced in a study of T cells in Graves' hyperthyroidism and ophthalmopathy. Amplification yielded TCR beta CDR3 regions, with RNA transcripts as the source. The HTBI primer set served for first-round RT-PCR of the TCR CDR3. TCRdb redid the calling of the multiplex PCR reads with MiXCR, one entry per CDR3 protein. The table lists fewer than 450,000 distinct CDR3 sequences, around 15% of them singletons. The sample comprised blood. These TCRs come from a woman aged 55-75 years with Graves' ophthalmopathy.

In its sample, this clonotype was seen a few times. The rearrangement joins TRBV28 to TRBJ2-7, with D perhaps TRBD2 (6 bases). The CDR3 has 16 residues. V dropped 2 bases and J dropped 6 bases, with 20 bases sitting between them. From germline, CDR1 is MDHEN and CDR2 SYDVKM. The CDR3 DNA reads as TGTGCCAGCAGTTTAGTTCAACGTGCGGGGCAGGGCGAGCAGTACTTC. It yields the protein CASSLVQRAGQGEQYF.

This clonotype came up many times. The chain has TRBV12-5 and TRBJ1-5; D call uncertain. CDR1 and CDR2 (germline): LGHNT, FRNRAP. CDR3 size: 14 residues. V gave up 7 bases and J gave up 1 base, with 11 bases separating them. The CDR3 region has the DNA TGTGCTAGTGTTAGGACGGAAAGCAATCAGCCCCAGCATTTT. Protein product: CASVRTESNQPQHF.

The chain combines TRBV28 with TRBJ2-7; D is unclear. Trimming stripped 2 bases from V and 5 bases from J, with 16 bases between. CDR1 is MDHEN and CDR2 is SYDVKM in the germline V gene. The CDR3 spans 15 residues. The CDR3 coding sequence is TGTGCCAGCAGTTTAGGTTTCAACTCCCCCAACGAGCAGTACTTC. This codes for CASSLGFNSPNEQYF.

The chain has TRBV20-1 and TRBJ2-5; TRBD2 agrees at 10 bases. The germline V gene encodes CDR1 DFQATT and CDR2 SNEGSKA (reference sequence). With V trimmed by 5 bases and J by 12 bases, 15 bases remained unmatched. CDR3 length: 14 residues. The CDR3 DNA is TGCAGTGCTGCCCCCTCACTAGCGGGAAAAGGGGAGTACTTC. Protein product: CSAAPSLAGKGEYF.

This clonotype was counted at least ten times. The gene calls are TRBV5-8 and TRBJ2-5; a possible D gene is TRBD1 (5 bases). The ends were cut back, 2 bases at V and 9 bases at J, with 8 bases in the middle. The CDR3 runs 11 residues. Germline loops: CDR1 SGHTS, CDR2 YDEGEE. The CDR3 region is CASSLGAPQYF. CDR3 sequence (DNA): TGTGCCAGCAGCTTAGGGGCACCCCAGTACTTC.